Each of the 12 T cell receptor beta chains below was sequenced from the same sample in a study of early T cells in non-severe SARS-CoV-2 infection. Each CDR3 protein is one row after TCRdb ran MiXCR on the 5' RACE reads. The sample has 20,000 to 25,000 distinct CDR3 sequences; about 5% are singletons. Sequencing was carried out using whole blood. Source of these receptors: an adult who was a healthcare worker with PCR-confirmed SARS-CoV-2 infection or an uninfected control (not recorded which).

This clonotype was observed a handful of times. This chain links TRBV5-5 with TRBJ1-1; no reliable D call. Germline-derived CDR1 and CDR2 are SGHKS and YYEKEE (reference sequence). The V end lost 0 bases, the J end lost 0 bases, and 18 bases lay between the germline ends. The CDR3 has 18 amino acids. The CDR3, as DNA: TGTGCCAGCAGCTTGGCGTACGGCAGCAAATTCATGAACACTGAAGCTTTCTTT. Amino acid sequence: CASSLAYGSKFMNTEAFF.

J is TRBJ2-7 and V is TRBV10-3; no definite D call. CDR3 length: 13 amino acids. Germline V gene data show CDR1 as ENHRY and CDR2 as SYGVKD. Between the trimmed V and J ends, which lost 7 bases and 0 bases, there was a span of 10 bases. CDR3 in DNA: TGTGCCATCACCGACTCGAGCTCCTACGAGCAGTACTTC. Protein: CAITDSSSYEQYF.

The genes are TRBV12-3 or TRBV12-4 and TRBJ1-6; D is perhaps TRBD1 (5 bases). The length of the CDR3 is 15 residues. V was cut by 5 bases and J by 8 bases, with 16 bases left in between. In DNA, the CDR3 is TGTGCCAGCAGTCTTTGGGGCCGTGGAGATTCACCCCTCCACTTT. This translates into CASSLWGRGDSPLHF.

This clonotype was seen ten or more times. The V and J genes are TRBV18 and TRBJ1-1, with D maybe TRBD1 (5 bases). Germline loops: CDR1 KGHSH, CDR2 LQKENI. V gave up 2 bases and J gave up 1 base, with 11 bases separating them. This CDR3 is 15 amino acids long. The CDR3 protein is CASSPSPGENTEAFF. CDR3 sequence (DNA): TGTGCCAGCTCACCATCCCCGGGGGAGAACACTGAAGCTTTCTTT.

This clonotype was found many times. The V gene is TRBV9, the J gene TRBJ1-2, with 10 nucleotides matching TRBD1. Germline V CDR1 and CDR2: SGDLS, YYNGEE. J lost 6 bases, V lost 4 bases, and 9 bases had no gene match. The CDR3 is 15 amino acids. Here the CDR3 reads CASSPLDRGRNGYTF. The DNA for the CDR3 is TGTGCCAGCAGCCCGTTGGACAGGGGGAGAAATGGCTACACCTTC.

This clonotype has at least ten counts. V and J are TRBV29-1 and TRBJ2-7, with TRBD1 as a possible D gene (6 bases). CDR1 is SQVTM, CDR2 ANQGSEA, per germline. The CDR3 has 15 amino acids. V dropped 0 bases and J dropped 1 base, with 13 bases sitting between them. The CDR3 spells CSVEDSGVASYEQYF. As DNA, the CDR3 is TGCAGCGTTGAAGATTCAGGGGTCGCTTCCTACGAGCAGTACTTC.

This clonotype was counted many times. The chain uses TRBV6-5 and TRBJ1-2; D gene uncertain. V was clipped by 2 bases and J by 4 bases, with 14 bases between them. The CDR3 extends over 15 amino acids. CDR1 is MNHEY and CDR2 is SVGAGI in the germline V gene. CDR3 DNA: TGTGCCAGCAGTTACGGAATAGGCGTCAGCTATGGCTACACCTTC. Protein product: CASSYGIGVSYGYTF.

V gene TRBV6-5 combines with J gene TRBJ2-3, with 9 bases aligning to TRBD1. CDR1 is MNHEY, CDR2 SVGAGI, per germline. V shed 10 bases, J shed 15 bases, and the junction held 11 bases outside the gene matches. This CDR3 region has 11 residues. Here the CDR3 reads CATKQGALGYF. The CDR3 region has the DNA TGTGCCACAAAACAGGGGGCGCTGGGATATTTT.

The chain joins TRBV9 to TRBJ2-1, with D perhaps TRBD1 (6 bases). V gave up 3 bases and J gave up 2 bases, with 12 bases separating them. Per the germline V gene, CDR1 is SGDLS and CDR2 is YYNGEE. This CDR3 comprises 15 residues. In DNA form, the CDR3 reads TGTGCCAGCAGCGCCACAGGGTTCACCTACAATGAGCAGTTCTTC. It codes for CASSATGFTYNEQFF.

This clonotype was counted at least ten times. CDR3 loop: CASSFMGRGEQYF. CDR3 DNA sequence: TGTGCCAGCAGTTTTATGGGGAGAGGGGAGCAGTACTTC. J is TRBJ2-7 and V is TRBV12-3 or TRBV12-4; the D gene is possibly TRBD2 (5 bases). The CDR3 runs to 13 residues. The V gene lost 3 bases and the J gene lost 7 bases, with 13 bases spanning the gap.

This clonotype was detected many times. The chain uses TRBV6-5 and TRBJ1-3; TRBD1 is a possible D gene (5 bases). This CDR3 region has 16 residues. Per the germline V gene, CDR1 is MNHEY and CDR2 is SVGAGI. Between the trimmed V and J ends, which lost 5 bases and 0 bases, there was a span of 14 bases. CDR3 region: CASSNHRSSSGNTIYF. The CDR3 nucleotides are TGTGCCAGCAGTAACCACAGGTCCAGCTCTGGAAACACCATATATTTT.

This clonotype was detected many times. The CDR3 loop reads CASSLSVRNTEAFF. The CDR3 DNA reads as TGTGCCAGCAGTTTAAGTGTTAGGAACACTGAAGCTTTCTTT. The chain has TRBV28 and TRBJ1-1; no clear D gene. In germline, CDR1 is MDHEN, CDR2 SYDVKM. The length of the CDR3 is 14 residues. With 2 bases removed from V and 1 base from J, the gap between germline ends came to 8 bases. The complete variable domain, with remaining parts taken from reference TRBV28 and TRBJ1-1, reads DVKVTQSSRYLVKRTGEKVFLECVQDMDHENMFWYRQDPGLGLRLIYFSYDVKMKEKGDIPEGYSVSREKKERFSLILESASTNQTSMYLCASSLSVRNTEAFFGQGTRLTVV.